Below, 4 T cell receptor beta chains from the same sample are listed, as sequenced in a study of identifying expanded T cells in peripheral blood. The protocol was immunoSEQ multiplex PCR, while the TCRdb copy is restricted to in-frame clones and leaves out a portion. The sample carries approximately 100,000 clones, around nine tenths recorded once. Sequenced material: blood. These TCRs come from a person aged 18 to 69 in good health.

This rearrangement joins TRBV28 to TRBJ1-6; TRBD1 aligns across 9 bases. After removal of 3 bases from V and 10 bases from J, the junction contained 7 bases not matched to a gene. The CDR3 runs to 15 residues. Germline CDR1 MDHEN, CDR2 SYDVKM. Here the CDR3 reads CASSFQQGAGSPLHF. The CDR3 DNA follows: TGTGCCAGCAGTTTCCAACAGGGGGCAGGATCACCCCTCCACTTT.

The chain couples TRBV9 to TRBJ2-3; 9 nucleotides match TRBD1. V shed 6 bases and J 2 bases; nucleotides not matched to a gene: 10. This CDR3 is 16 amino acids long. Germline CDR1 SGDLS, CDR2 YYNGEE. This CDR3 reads CASTNDTGGPTDTQYF. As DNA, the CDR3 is TGTGCCAGCACCAATGATACAGGGGGCCCCACAGATACGCAGTATTTT.

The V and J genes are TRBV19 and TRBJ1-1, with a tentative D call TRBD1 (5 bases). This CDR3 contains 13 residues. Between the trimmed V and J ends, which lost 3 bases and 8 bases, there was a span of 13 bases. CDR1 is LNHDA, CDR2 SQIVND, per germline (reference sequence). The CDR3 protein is CASSIGQGAEAFF. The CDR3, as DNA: TGTGCCAGTAGTATCGGGCAAGGGGCCGAAGCTTTCTTT.

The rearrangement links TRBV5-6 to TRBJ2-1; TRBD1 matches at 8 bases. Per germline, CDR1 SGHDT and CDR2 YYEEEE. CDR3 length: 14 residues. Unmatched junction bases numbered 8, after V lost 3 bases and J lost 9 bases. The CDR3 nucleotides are TGTGCCAGCAGCTCCAGACAGGGGAAGGGTGAGCAGTTCTTC. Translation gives CASSSRQGKGEQFF.